Below, 27 T cell receptor beta chains from the same sample are listed, as sequenced in a study of T cell responses to AZD1222 COVID-19 vaccine (dated by TCRdb to about 2021). The time point label, read with the paper, signifies: about 28 days (+/-7) after the second vaccine dose. Library preparation was by the immunoSEQ multiplex PCR assay. Imported from immuneACCESS, the table was reduced by TCRdb to in-frame sequences with V and J called. These copies leave out some clones; in studies compared against another copy, an unresolved V gene accounts for under half, and the cause of the remainder is not known. The sample data list 110,000 to 150,000 clones, and approximately 90% of these were observed just once. The ten largest clonotypes hold less than 2% of the sample. This sample comprised peripheral blood, obtained 28 days after the second AZD1222 dose. The receptors here all came from an adult who received the AZD1222 COVID-19 vaccine.

The chain uses TRBV7-9 and TRBJ1-2; D might be TRBD1 (5 bases). Germline V lookup: CDR1 SEHNR, CDR2 FQNEAQ (reference sequence). The CDR3 loop spans 13 amino acids. V lost 2 bases, J lost 8 bases, and 12 bases lay in between. The CDR3 region has the DNA TGTGCCAGCAGCTTAATTGAGCAGGGCGGCTACACCTTC. Translated: CASSLIEQGGYTF.

The chain combines TRBV5-1 with TRBJ2-2; the match to TRBD2 covers 10 bases. V trimming: 6 bases; J trimming: 2 bases; junction bases outside the gene matches: 7. Germline CDR1 is SGHRS and CDR2 is YFSETQ. The CDR3 totals 16 residues. CDR3 sequence: CASTILAGGNTGELFF. In DNA form, the CDR3 reads TGCGCCAGCACCATCTTAGCGGGGGGAAACACCGGGGAGCTGTTTTTT.

This clone was observed once. V gene TRBV2 combines with J gene TRBJ2-4; a possible D gene is TRBD2 (5 bases). This CDR3 comprises 15 residues. V dropped 3 bases and J dropped 7 bases, with 16 bases sitting between them. In germline, CDR1 is SNHLY, CDR2 FYNNEI. This chain's CDR3 is CASSDLRLLVNIQYF. The CDR3, as DNA: TGTGCCAGCAGTGATTTGCGACTACTAGTTAACATTCAGTACTTC.

In its sample, this clone was seen a few times. The rearrangement uses TRBV7-2 and TRBJ1-5; D not resolved. This CDR3 contains 14 residues. The V end was cut by 10 bases, the J end by 0 bases, with 13 bases between. Germline V gene data show CDR1 as SGHTA and CDR2 as FQGNSA. CDR3 amino acids: CAIRFDGSNQPQHF. The CDR3 DNA sequence: TGTGCCATCCGGTTCGACGGTAGCAATCAGCCCCAGCATTTT.

The chain links TRBV4-1 to TRBJ1-4; D gene uncertain. From germline, CDR1 is MGHRA and CDR2 YSYEKL. CDR3 length: 14 amino acids. V shed 6 bases and J shed 7 bases, with 15 bases lying between them. In DNA, the CDR3 is TGCGCCAGCAGTCTAATTAAGGATATTGAAAAACTGTTTTTT. Protein: CASSLIKDIEKLFF.

This clone turned up a few times. The V gene is TRBV5-1, the J gene TRBJ1-3; D remains ambiguous. This CDR3 spans 15 amino acids. V was cut by 0 bases and J by 0 bases, with 7 bases left in between. Germline V gene sequence: CDR1 SGHRS, CDR2 YFSETQ. CDR3 nucleotide sequence: TGCGCCAGCAGCTTGGTGGGTTTCTCTGGAAACACCATATATTTT. Encoded protein: CASSLVGFSGNTIYF.

CDR3 loop: CASSLLAAGSGTEAFF. As DNA, the CDR3 is TGTGCCAGCAGTCTACTCGCGGCGGGGAGTGGCACTGAAGCTTTCTTT. The J gene is TRBJ1-1, the V gene TRBV3-1 (or the pseudogene TRBV3-2); D unresolved. The CDR3 has 16 amino acids. Trimming cost V 6 bases and J 4 bases, with 21 bases left between them. Germline V gives CDR1 LGHDT, CDR2 YNNKEL (reference sequence).

In this sample, this clone turned up once. The gene calls are TRBV10-2 and TRBJ2-5, with 8 bases lining up with TRBD2. CDR3 size: 16 residues. Germline CDR1 and CDR2: WSHSY and SAAADI. The V gene end was trimmed by 5 bases and the J gene end by 1 base; junction bases not matched to a gene: 9. The CDR3 loop reads CASSSSELAAQETQYF. The CDR3 DNA reads TGCGCCAGCAGTTCCTCCGAACTAGCGGCCCAAGAGACCCAGTACTTC.

The V and J genes are TRBV7-3 and TRBJ1-2, with D hard to call. This CDR3 has 15 residues. V dropped 5 bases and J dropped 4 bases, with 17 bases sitting between them. Germline CDR1 SGHTA, CDR2 FQGTGA. The CDR3 bases are TGTGCCAGCAGCCCCACTGGTGACAAATTCTATGGCTACACCTTC. The encoded protein is CASSPTGDKFYGYTF. Using reference TRBV7-3 and TRBJ1-2 for the parts outside the CDR3, the full variable domain is GAGVSQTPSNKVTEKGKYVELRCDPISGHTALYWYRQSLGQGPEFLIYFQGTGAADDSGLPNDRFFAVRPEGSVSTLKIQRTERGDSAVYLCASSPTGDKFYGYTFGSGTRLTVV.

This chain connects TRBV21-1 to TRBJ1-2. TRBV21-1 is listed as a pseudogene. This CDR3 is built from 13 residues. DNA of the CDR3: TGTGCCAGCAGCAAAGTATGGCAGCATGGCTACACCTTC. Translating it yields CASSKVWQHGYTF.

The chain links TRBV6-5 to TRBJ2-5; possible D gene TRBD1, 7 bases. Germline lookup yields CDR1 MNHEY and CDR2 SVGAGI. The germline V and J ends were trimmed by 7 bases and 5 bases, with 17 bases remaining between them. The CDR3 runs 14 residues. In nucleotides, the CDR3 is TGTGCCAGCAAGACAGGGTTTGGAGGGGAGACCCAGTACTTC. Protein sequence: CASKTGFGGETQYF.

This clone was found once. The gene calls are TRBV5-1 and TRBJ2-1, with 8 nucleotides matching TRBD2. The junction had 2 bases not matched to a gene; V was cut back by 0 bases and J by 3 bases. Germline V lookup: CDR1 SGHRS, CDR2 YFSETQ. This CDR3 is 15 amino acids long. The CDR3 DNA follows: TGCGCCAGCAGCTTGGAGACTAGCGACTACAATGAGCAGTTCTTC. Its protein is CASSLETSDYNEQFF. Complete variable domain (other parts from reference TRBV5-1 and TRBJ2-1): KAGVTQTPRYLIKTRGQQVTLSCSPISGHRSVSWYQQTPGQGLQFLFEYFSETQRNKGNFPGRFSGRQFSNSRSEMNVSTLELGDSALYLCASSLETSDYNEQFFGPGTRLTVL.

The V call is TRBV7-9, the J call TRBJ1-3; D is possibly TRBD1 (5 bases). V lost 5 bases and J 4 bases, leaving 18 bases between the germline ends. Per germline, CDR1 SEHNR and CDR2 FQNEAQ (reference sequence). This CDR3 has 16 residues. CDR3 sequence reads: CASSPGTRVSGNTIYF. In DNA, the CDR3 is TGTGCCAGCAGCCCCGGGACCCGGGTCTCCGGAAACACCATATATTTT. Together with reference TRBV7-9 and TRBJ1-3, the CDR3 gives the full variable domain: DTGVSQNPRHKITKRGQNVTFRCDPISEHNRLYWYRQTLGQGPEFLTYFQNEAQLEKSRLLSDRFSAERPKGSFSTLEIQRTEQGDSAMYLCASSPGTRVSGNTIYFGEGSWLTVV.

V gene TRBV7-9 combines with J gene TRBJ2-2; D is perhaps TRBD1 (6 bases). This CDR3 spans 18 amino acids. Per germline, CDR1 SEHNR and CDR2 FQNEAQ (reference sequence). V lost 4 bases and J lost 4, with 22 bases in between. The CDR3 is CASSSGQSVVSSTGELFF. The CDR3 DNA follows: TGTGCCAGCAGCTCCGGACAGAGTGTCGTATCGTCCACCGGGGAGCTGTTTTTT.

The chain has TRBV2 and TRBJ1-2; D unclear. The V gene's germline CDR1 is SNHLY and CDR2 FYNNEI. The CDR3 consists of 13 residues. Deletions cut 3 bases from V and 8 bases from J, with 13 bases between. CDR3 sequence reads: CASSDQRVFGYTF. The CDR3 DNA reads TGTGCCAGCAGTGATCAAAGGGTATTCGGCTACACCTTC.

The chain combines TRBV7-2 with TRBJ2-1, with 13 nucleotides matching TRBD2. Unmatched junction bases numbered 10, after V lost 5 bases and J lost 6 bases. Germline V gene data show CDR1 as SGHTA and CDR2 as FQGNSA. The CDR3 is made up of 17 amino acids. The CDR3 spells CASSHRLAGGVGNEQFF. In DNA form, the CDR3 reads TGTGCCAGCAGCCACCGACTAGCGGGGGGTGTCGGCAATGAGCAGTTCTTC. Variable domain in full (rest from reference TRBV7-2 and TRBJ2-1): GAGVSQSPSNKVTEKGKDVELRCDPISGHTALYWYRQSLGQGLEFLIYFQGNSAPDKSGLPSDRFSAERTGGSVSTLTIQRTQQEDSAVYLCASSHRLAGGVGNEQFFGPGTRLTVL.

This chain connects TRBV4-1 to TRBJ1-2, with 7 bases fitting TRBD1. Trimming took 0 bases from V and 4 from J; bases not matched to a gene: 8. CDR1 and CDR2 (germline): MGHRA, YSYEKL. This CDR3 spans 16 amino acids. CDR3 bases: TGCGCCAGCAGCCAAGAAGTTCCGGGACAGATCTATGGCTACACCTTC. The encoded protein is CASSQEVPGQIYGYTF.

This clone occurred a few times. The V call is TRBV29-1, the J call TRBJ1-2, with D unclear. CDR1 SQVTM and CDR2 ANQGSEA come from the germline V gene. This CDR3 comprises 11 residues. Deletions cut 7 bases from V and 4 bases from J, with 10 bases between. In DNA form, the CDR3 reads TGCAGCGCCCAGGAGGGCTATGGCTACACCTTC. Residues: CSAQEGYGYTF.

For the CDR3, the DNA is TGTGCCAGCAGTTTCACAGGAGACCAAGAGACCCAGTACTTC. Translating gives CASSFTGDQETQYF. The chain is built from TRBV6-6 and TRBJ2-5; D perhaps matches TRBD1 (5 bases). CDR3 size: 14 residues. Looked up from germline, CDR1 is MNHNY and CDR2 is SVGAGI (reference sequence). Trimming stripped 4 bases from V and 0 bases from J, with 9 bases between.

This chain joins TRBV5-1 and TRBJ1-1; D gene uncertain. Trimming shortened V by 3 bases and J by 0 bases, and 6 bases separated the two germline ends. CDR3 size: 13 residues. The germline gives CDR1 SGHRS, CDR2 YFSETQ. The CDR3, as DNA: TGCGCCAGCAGCTCGATAATGAACACTGAAGCTTTCTTT. The encoded protein is CASSSIMNTEAFF.

The chain joins TRBV2 to TRBJ2-7; 10 nucleotides line up with TRBD2. CDR1 and CDR2 (germline): SNHLY, FYNNEI. Trimming at V came to 7 bases and at J to 7 bases, leaving 10 bases not matched to a gene. CDR3 length: 14 amino acids. The CDR3 bases are TGTGCCAGCATGGTTCTTAGCGGGAGGAGTGAGCAGTACTTC. It encodes CASMVLSGRSEQYF.

This sequence joins TRBV27 and TRBJ1-1; D gene uncertain. V was clipped by 3 bases and J by 4 bases, with 9 bases between them. The CDR3 is 13 amino acids. Germline V gene data show CDR1 as MNHEY and CDR2 as SMNVEV (reference sequence). CDR3 amino acids: CASSLASTTEAFF. The CDR3, as DNA: TGTGCCAGCAGTTTGGCATCGACCACTGAAGCTTTCTTT.

This clone was recorded once. The V call is TRBV27, the J call TRBJ2-7; unclear D gene. CDR3 length: 15 residues. In germline, CDR1 is MNHEY, CDR2 SMNVEV (reference sequence). V was trimmed by 2 bases and J by 2 bases, leaving 13 bases between them. As DNA, the CDR3 is TGTGCCAGCAGTTTAAAGCCCGGGCCCGCCTACGAGCAGTACTTC. It specifies CASSLKPGPAYEQYF.

The V and J genes are TRBV6-6 and TRBJ2-7, with 10 nucleotides matching TRBD1. Trimming removed 5 bases from V and 3 bases from J; junction bases left unmatched: 7. In germline, CDR1 is MNHNY, CDR2 SVGAGI (reference sequence). The CDR3 spans 15 residues. CDR3: CASSPPGQGNYEQYF. In DNA, the CDR3 is TGTGCCAGCAGTCCTCCGGGACAGGGGAACTACGAGCAGTACTTC.

This clone was observed a handful of times. The chain couples TRBV29-1 to TRBJ2-1, with D tentatively TRBD2 (6 bases). CDR1 is SQVTM and CDR2 is ANQGSEA in the germline V gene. CDR3 length: 12 amino acids. V was shortened by 6 bases and J by 5 bases, with 11 bases between the two germline ends. CDR3: CSVGGNNNEQFF. CDR3 nucleotide sequence: TGCAGCGTCGGCGGGAATAACAATGAGCAGTTCTTC.

This clone was counted once. The V and J genes are TRBV7-2 and TRBJ2-7; D is undetermined. There are 12 residues in the CDR3. Germline V gene data show CDR1 as SGHTA and CDR2 as FQGNSA. V was pared by 2 bases and J by 5 bases, with 7 bases between. CDR3 DNA: TGTGCCAGCAGCTTACGGGTCCACGAGCAGTACTTC. Residues: CASSLRVHEQYF.

V gene TRBV4-1 combines with J gene TRBJ2-7, with 8 bases matching TRBD1. The germline V gene encodes CDR1 MGHRA and CDR2 YSYEKL. The junction had 13 bases not matched to a gene; V was cut back by 3 bases and J by 3 bases. The CDR3 contains 17 residues. The CDR3 coding sequence is TGCGCCAGCAGCCATCCTCCCACAGGGGGACGGGACTACGAGCAGTACTTC. Translated: CASSHPPTGGRDYEQYF.